This TCR beta chain was captured by sequencing in a study of blood T cell repertoires in COVID-19. Study context: Material from acute and convalescent COVID-19 was sourced from the United States, Italy and Spain.

In Seattle, patients joined the study during active infection and were tracked longitudinally. V dropped 5 bases and J dropped 5; count of bases not matched to a gene: 8. The CDR3 length is 15 residues. Germline V gene sequence: CDR1 SGHTA, CDR2 FQGNSA. As originally analysed: Estimated nucleated cell counts came from reference gene primer amplification. Sequenced by immunoSEQ multiplex PCR; TCRdb stores in-frame clones only, minus some. V and J calls and clone size come straight from that table; D and trimming were deduced from the DNA. There are roughly 350,000 clones in the sample; almost 90% occur only once, and 6% to 8% lies in the top ten.

The source of this sequence is a woman in her sixties or seventies with COVID-19, enrolled during active disease. V gene TRBV7-2 combines with J gene TRBJ1-1; 10 positions match TRBD1. Input material: peripheral blood. The CDR3 coding sequence is TGTGCCAGCAGCCCTCGACAGGGGGCAGGAACTGAAGCTTTCTTT. Translation gives CASSPRQGAGTEAFF.